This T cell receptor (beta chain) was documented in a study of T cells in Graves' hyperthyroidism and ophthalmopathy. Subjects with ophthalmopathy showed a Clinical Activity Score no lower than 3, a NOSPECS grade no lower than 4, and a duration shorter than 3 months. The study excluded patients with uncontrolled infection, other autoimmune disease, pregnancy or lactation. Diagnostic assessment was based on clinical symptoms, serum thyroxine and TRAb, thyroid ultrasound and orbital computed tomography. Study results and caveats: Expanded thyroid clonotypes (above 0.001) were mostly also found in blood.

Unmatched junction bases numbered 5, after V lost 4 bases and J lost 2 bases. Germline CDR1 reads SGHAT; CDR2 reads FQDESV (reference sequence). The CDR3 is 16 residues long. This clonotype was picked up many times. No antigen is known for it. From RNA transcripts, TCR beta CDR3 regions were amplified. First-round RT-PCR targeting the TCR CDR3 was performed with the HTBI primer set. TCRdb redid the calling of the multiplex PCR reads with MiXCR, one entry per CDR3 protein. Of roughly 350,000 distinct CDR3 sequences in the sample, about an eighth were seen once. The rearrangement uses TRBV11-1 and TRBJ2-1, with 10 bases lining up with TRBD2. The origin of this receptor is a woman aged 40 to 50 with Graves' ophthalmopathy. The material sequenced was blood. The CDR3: CASSSSGGATYNEQFF. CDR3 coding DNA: TGTGCCAGCAGCTCCAGCGGGGGGGCAACCTACAATGAGCAGTTCTTC. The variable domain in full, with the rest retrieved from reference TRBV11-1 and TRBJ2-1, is EAEVAQSPRYKITEKSQAVAFWCDPISGHATLYWYRQILGQGPELLVQFQDESVVDDSQLPKDRFSAERLKGVDSTLKIQPAELGDSAMYLCASSSSGGATYNEQFFGPGTRLTVL.